Each of the 32 T cell receptor beta chains below was sequenced from the same sample in a study of technical replicates of blood from several donors. The table came from immunoSEQ multiplex PCR; TCRdb's copy has only in-frame clones and leaves some out. Here the sample spans around 13,000 clones, around 85% being singletons. The sample comprised PBMCs. The receptors shown here come from a human donor in good health.

CDR3 DNA sequence: TGTGCCAGCAACCTAGCGGGAGGGCCGTCAGATACGCAGTATTTT. Residues: CASNLAGGPSDTQYF. This rearrangement joins TRBV6-1 to TRBJ2-3; 12 positions agree with TRBD2. The CDR3 spans 15 residues. Germline assignment: CDR1 MNHNS and CDR2 SASEGT. V was clipped by 7 bases and J by 4 bases; unmatched bases: 6.

This chain links TRBV7-2 with TRBJ2-1; 7 bases are shared with TRBD2. The CDR3 consists of 12 residues. Per the germline V gene, CDR1 is SGHTA and CDR2 is FQGNSA. V lost 2 bases, J lost 16 bases, and 8 bases stayed unmatched. The CDR3 DNA follows: TGTGCCAGCAGCTTATCCTGGACTAGGATTTTCTTC. Its translation: CASSLSWTRIFF.

J is TRBJ2-7 and V is TRBV19; 9 nucleotides align to TRBD1. J was trimmed by 3 bases and V by 8 bases; bases with no gene match: 8. CDR3 length: 14 residues. The germline CDR1 and CDR2 sequences are LNHDA and SQIVND (reference sequence). CDR3 in DNA: TGTGCCAGTGGGACCGGGACAGGGATCTACGAGCAGTACTTC. Translating gives CASGTGTGIYEQYF. The full variable domain, completed using reference TRBV19 and TRBJ2-7, is DGGITQSPKYLFRKEGQNVTLSCEQNLNHDAMYWYRQDPGQGLRLIYYSQIVNDFQKGDIAEGYSVSREKKESFPLTVTSAQKNPTAFYLCASGTGTGIYEQYFGPGTRLTVT.

The gene calls are TRBV20-1 and TRBJ2-5; D call uncertain. V was clipped by 3 bases and J by 2 bases, with 4 bases between them. The CDR3 has 11 residues. CDR1 DFQATT and CDR2 SNEGSKA come from the germline V gene (reference sequence). DNA for the CDR3: TGCAGTGCTAGTCTTCAAGAGACCCAGTACTTC. Its translation is CSASLQETQYF.

The rearrangement links TRBV5-1 to TRBJ1-2, with D tentatively TRBD1 (6 bases). The CDR3 has 14 residues. CDR1 is SGHRS and CDR2 is YFSETQ in the germline V gene. Trimming took 6 bases from V and 8 from J, leaving 20 bases between them. In DNA, the CDR3 is TGCGCCAGCACCTACCTCAGGGGAGAGGGAGGCTACACCTTC. Translated, it gives CASTYLRGEGGYTF.

This clone was seen only once. The genes are TRBV10-3 and TRBJ2-2; D possibly corresponds to TRBD2 (7 bases). Germline lookup yields CDR1 ENHRY and CDR2 SYGVKD. V shed 6 bases and J shed 4 bases, with 18 bases lying between them. CDR3 length equals 16 residues. The CDR3 sequence: CAIRPRGIAGTGELFF. CDR3 sequence (DNA): TGTGCCATCAGACCGAGGGGGATAGCGGGCACCGGGGAGCTGTTTTTT.

The V call is TRBV5-1, the J call TRBJ2-5; weak D call: TRBD1 (5 bases). The germline V gene encodes CDR1 SGHRS and CDR2 YFSETQ. The CDR3 contains 16 residues. Trimming removed 2 bases at V and 2 bases at J, with 16 bases between. The CDR3 sequence is CASSLGHLSGQETQYF. As DNA, the CDR3 is TGCGCCAGCAGCTTAGGACATCTGAGTGGGCAAGAGACCCAGTACTTC.

This clone was counted once. The chain couples TRBV5-1 to TRBJ1-4; D is possibly TRBD1 (5 bases). The germline gives CDR1 SGHRS, CDR2 YFSETQ. The CDR3 totals 15 residues. V dropped 2 bases and J dropped 6 bases, with 14 bases sitting between them. In DNA, the CDR3 is TGCGCCAGCAGCTTCAACCAGGGTGTCGATGAAAAACTGTTTTTT. Translation gives CASSFNQGVDEKLFF.

V and J are TRBV27 and TRBJ2-1, with 9 bases that match TRBD2. The germline V gene has CDR1 MNHEY and CDR2 SMNVEV (reference sequence). V lost 7 bases to trimming and J lost 4 bases; unmatched junction nucleotides: 5. The CDR3 consists of 14 residues. Here the CDR3 reads CASTEREEYNEQFF. The CDR3, as DNA: TGTGCCAGCACAGAGCGGGAGGAATACAATGAGCAGTTCTTC.

This chain links TRBV6-6 with TRBJ2-7; 9 nucleotides line up with TRBD2. Germline trimming cut 2 bases from V and 2 bases from J; bases unmatched to any gene: 7. This CDR3 has 16 amino acids. Germline assignment: CDR1 MNHNY and CDR2 SVGAGI (reference sequence). The CDR3 DNA is TGTGCCAGCAGTTACGGGGCGGGAGGGTTGACCTACGAGCAGTACTTC. Translated: CASSYGAGGLTYEQYF.

The genes are TRBV5-1 and TRBJ2-5; D gene ambiguous. There are 13 residues in the CDR3. CDR1 SGHRS and CDR2 YFSETQ come from the germline V gene. Trimming stripped 0 bases from V and 2 bases from J, with 5 bases between. CDR3 DNA sequence: TGCGCCAGCAGCTTGGGGGCGCAAGAGACCCAGTACTTC. This sequence encodes CASSLGAQETQYF. Looking up the rest from reference TRBV5-1 and TRBJ2-5 gives the full variable domain: KAGVTQTPRYLIKTRGQQVTLSCSPISGHRSVSWYQQTPGQGLQFLFEYFSETQRNKGNFPGRFSGRQFSNSRSEMNVSTLELGDSALYLCASSLGAQETQYFGPGTRLLVL.

The chain recombines TRBV19 with TRBJ2-5, with 7 positions matching TRBD2. The germline gives CDR1 LNHDA, CDR2 SQIVND (reference sequence). J was trimmed by 5 bases and V by 5 bases; bases with no gene match: 11. The CDR3 runs 15 residues. This CDR3 is CASSFLGEGIETQYF. The CDR3 coding sequence is TGTGCCAGTAGTTTTCTGGGGGAGGGAATCGAGACCCAGTACTTC.

The rearrangement joins TRBV28 to TRBJ1-5; D is undetermined. From germline, CDR1 is MDHEN and CDR2 SYDVKM. V shed 4 bases and J shed 6 bases, with 4 bases lying between them. The CDR3 consists of 11 residues. CDR3 protein: CASSSLQPQHF. DNA of the CDR3: TGTGCCAGCAGTTCCCTTCAGCCCCAGCATTTT.

The chain combines TRBV25-1 with TRBJ1-1; 8 bases are shared with TRBD1. J gave up 4 bases and V 4 bases, and 5 bases lay outside the gene matches. The germline CDR1 and CDR2 sequences are MGHDK and SYGVNS. The length of the CDR3 is 14 residues. CDR3 protein: CASSARQGSTEAFF. CDR3 DNA: TGTGCCAGCAGTGCGCGACAGGGGTCCACTGAAGCTTTCTTT.

The chain recombines TRBV7-9 with TRBJ2-1; perhaps TRBD2 as D (6 bases). The germline V gene encodes CDR1 SEHNR and CDR2 FQNEAQ (reference sequence). V was clipped by 6 bases and J by 6 bases, with 15 bases between them. This CDR3 contains 14 residues. CDR3 coding DNA: TGTGCCAGCAGTTCCCAGCCCGGGGGCAATGAGCAGTTCTTC. It specifies CASSSQPGGNEQFF.

The chain combines TRBV27 with TRBJ2-1; the match to TRBD2 covers 11 bases. The CDR3 covers 15 residues. J gave up 8 bases and V 4 bases, and 7 bases lay outside the gene matches. Germline V gene lookup returns CDR1 MNHEY and CDR2 SMNVEV (reference sequence). Here the CDR3 reads CASSSPTSGTYEQFF. The CDR3 nucleotides are TGTGCCAGCAGTTCCCCGACTAGCGGGACCTATGAGCAGTTCTTC.

The table lists this clone with a count of one. The V call is TRBV28, the J call TRBJ2-2; the match to TRBD2 covers 10 bases. There are 16 residues in the CDR3. The V and J ends lost 3 bases and 8 bases, in that order; junction bases with no gene match: 9. The germline gives CDR1 MDHEN, CDR2 SYDVKM. CDR3 protein: CASSLEGLAVRGELFF. The CDR3 DNA reads TGTGCCAGCAGTTTGGAAGGACTAGCGGTGAGGGGGGAGCTGTTTTTT. Full variable domain (outside the CDR3, taken from reference TRBV28 and TRBJ2-2): DVKVTQSSRYLVKRTGEKVFLECVQDMDHENMFWYRQDPGLGLRLIYFSYDVKMKEKGDIPEGYSVSREKKERFSLILESASTNQTSMYLCASSLEGLAVRGELFFGEGSRLTVL.

The chain recombines TRBV27 with TRBJ2-3, with 8 positions matching TRBD2. The trim removed 5 bases at V and 2 bases at J, leaving 6 bases unmatched. Germline CDR1 MNHEY, CDR2 SMNVEV (reference sequence). This CDR3 has 15 residues. CDR3 amino acids: CASSPLAGSTDTQYF. The CDR3, as DNA: TGTGCCAGCAGTCCGCTAGCGGGTTCCACAGATACGCAGTATTTT.

This clone occurred once. The chain recombines TRBV2 with TRBJ1-1, with D maybe TRBD1 (5 bases). Deletions cut 5 bases from V and 2 bases from J, with 9 bases between. The CDR3 has 13 residues. Germline V gene lookup returns CDR1 SNHLY and CDR2 FYNNEI. CDR3 residues: CASSIGANTEAFF. The DNA for the CDR3 is TGTGCCAGCAGTATTGGGGCAAACACTGAAGCTTTCTTT.

V usage is TRBV28 and J usage is TRBJ2-7; 10 bases align to TRBD1. V was clipped by 3 bases and J by 5 bases; unmatched bases: 4. The CDR3 is made up of 14 amino acids. Germline assignment: CDR1 MDHEN and CDR2 SYDVKM. CDR3 in DNA: TGTGCCAGCAGTTTGGGACAGGGGTTTCACGAGCAGTACTTC. Translation gives CASSLGQGFHEQYF. Full variable domain (missing parts from reference TRBV28 and TRBJ2-7): DVKVTQSSRYLVKRTGEKVFLECVQDMDHENMFWYRQDPGLGLRLIYFSYDVKMKEKGDIPEGYSVSREKKERFSLILESASTNQTSMYLCASSLGQGFHEQYFGPGTRLTVT.

This chain links TRBV5-1 with TRBJ1-2; 11 bases map to TRBD1. V lost 0 bases, J lost 8 bases, and 12 bases stayed unmatched. CDR1 is SGHRS and CDR2 is YFSETQ in the germline V gene. The CDR3 has 17 amino acids. CDR3 in amino acids: CASSLVPRGQGAWGYTF. Written as DNA, the CDR3 is TGCGCCAGCAGCTTGGTGCCCCGAGGACAGGGGGCGTGGGGCTACACCTTC.

The chain combines TRBV19 with TRBJ2-3; TRBD1 might be the D (5 bases). The CDR3 has 16 amino acids. V lost 4 bases and J lost 5, with 19 bases in between. Germline CDR1 is LNHDA and CDR2 is SQIVND (reference sequence). CDR3 residues: CASSKAQGAYGDTQYF. The DNA for the CDR3 is TGTGCCAGTAGTAAGGCACAAGGGGCATACGGAGATACGCAGTATTTT.

This chain joins TRBV11-2 and TRBJ1-2; no clear D. V lost 3 bases and J lost 8, with 7 bases in between. CDR1 is SGHAT and CDR2 is FQNNGV in the germline V gene. This CDR3 is 11 amino acids long. The CDR3 coding sequence is TGTGCCAGCAGCTTTCGCGGGGGCTACACCTTC. It translates to CASSFRGGYTF.

This clone was observed a single time. The gene calls are TRBV11-3 and TRBJ2-2, with TRBD2 matching over 7 bases. The CDR3 runs to 15 residues. V trimming: 0 bases; J trimming: 6 bases; junction bases outside the gene matches: 4. CDR1 and CDR2 (germline): SGHNT, YENEEA. The CDR3 bases are TGTGCCAGCAGCTTAGACCGGGGAGGGTCCGGGGAGCTGTTTTTT. This gives the protein CASSLDRGGSGELFF.

The chain has TRBV6-1 and TRBJ1-2; TRBD1 might be the D (5 bases). CDR1 is MNHNS, CDR2 SASEGT, per germline. V was cut by 7 bases and J by 0 bases, with 15 bases left in between. This CDR3 has 15 amino acids. CDR3 residues: CASTQQGVANYGYTF. The CDR3 nucleotides read TGTGCCAGCACCCAACAAGGGGTAGCTAACTATGGCTACACCTTC.

The chain carries TRBV4-2 and TRBJ2-7; 10 nucleotides match TRBD2. This CDR3 spans 17 amino acids. Trimming cost V 1 base and J 4 bases; bases outside gene matches: 10. Germline V gene lookup returns CDR1 LGHNA and CDR2 YNFKEQ. The CDR3 coding sequence is TGTGCCAGCAGCCAAGTTCACCGGACTAGCGGTTCTTACGAGCAGTACTTC. Residues: CASSQVHRTSGSYEQYF.

This sequence joins TRBV19 and TRBJ1-1, with a weak D call TRBD1 (6 bases). V dropped 6 bases and J dropped 0 bases, with 14 bases sitting between them. This CDR3 is 15 amino acids long. CDR1 LNHDA and CDR2 SQIVND come from the germline V gene (reference sequence). CDR3 sequence reads: CASRLGQSLNTEAFF. The CDR3, as DNA: TGTGCCAGTAGATTAGGACAGTCCCTGAACACTGAAGCTTTCTTT.

The rearrangement links TRBV15 to TRBJ2-7; 9 bases fit TRBD1. The CDR3 length is 14 residues. Germline V CDR1 and CDR2: LNHNV, YYDKDF (reference sequence). The ends lost 4 bases at V and 5 bases at J; junction bases unmatched: 6. The CDR3 loop is CATSTLQGAHEQYF. Written as DNA, the CDR3 is TGTGCCACCAGCACCTTACAGGGGGCCCACGAGCAGTACTTC.

This rearrangement joins TRBV11-2 to TRBJ2-3, with 10 bases fitting TRBD2. CDR3 size: 13 residues. Unmatched junction bases numbered 4, after V lost 6 bases and J lost 7 bases. The germline V gene encodes CDR1 SGHAT and CDR2 FQNNGV. CDR3 region: CASRPTSGNTQYF. CDR3 coding DNA: TGTGCCAGCAGGCCTACTAGCGGGAATACGCAGTATTTT.

This clone was seen once. This chain's CDR3 is CASSGRALQLKRETNEKLFF. The CDR3 region has the DNA TGCGCCAGCAGTGGGAGGGCACTCCAACTTAAAAGGGAAACTAATGAAAAACTGTTTTTT. The rearrangement joins TRBV10-1 to TRBJ1-4; unclear D gene. Looked up from germline, CDR1 is WNHNN and CDR2 is SYGVQD (reference sequence). CDR3 length equals 20 residues. V was shortened by 4 bases and J by 1 base, with 25 bases between the two germline ends.

CDR3 protein: CASSGTGRDTEAFF. CDR3 coding DNA: TGCGCCAGCAGTGGGACAGGGAGGGACACTGAAGCTTTCTTT. The genes are TRBV5-1 and TRBJ1-1, with 9 bases fitting TRBD1. The CDR3 is made up of 14 amino acids. Germline V CDR1 and CDR2: SGHRS, YFSETQ. Trimming took 5 bases from V and 3 from J; bases not matched to a gene: 5.

The V call is TRBV6-5, the J call TRBJ2-1; no clear D gene. V lost 7 bases, J lost 6 bases, and 10 bases lay in between. Germline values: CDR1 MNHEY, CDR2 SVGAGI. This CDR3 has 12 amino acids. The CDR3 coding sequence is TGTGCCAGCAACTCATTCCTCAATGAGCAGTTCTTC. Its translation: CASNSFLNEQFF.